Sequencing of this T cell receptor beta chain was carried out in a study of T cell repertoires in cytomegalovirus infection. Study in general: Recently described HLA-C-restricted plus well-studied HLA-B-restricted CMV epitopes were used. Public TCR beta signatures were indicative of both CMV infection and a matching HLA type.

Study-wide results and limits: Predominance within the ex vivo response was attributable to HLA-C-restricted CMV-specific TCR beta clonotypes. Of the TCR beta families, the public ones yielded a cumulative frequency that identified carriers of CMV plus the relevant HLA.

This clonotype has just a few counts. No antigen is known for it. One entry per CDR3 protein, called by TCRdb with MiXCR from the reads. In the table there are some 940,000 distinct CDR3 sequences, roughly 30% of which are singletons. The TCR was taken from a human donor in good health (CMV status not recorded). Some clones in this sample may be carry-over from other donors' samples. Material: cultured CD8+ T cells from PBMCs, obtained from culture after CMV antigen stimulation.

Here the CDR3 DNA reads TGTGCCAGCAGTTTAAGGCTTCCCGGATGGAATGAGCAGTTCTTC. This codes for CASSLRLPGWNEQFF. J is TRBJ2-1 and V is TRBV27; no clear D gene. Trimming removed 2 bases at V and 7 bases at J, with 15 bases between. The germline V gene encodes CDR1 MNHEY and CDR2 SMNVEV (reference sequence). The CDR3 contains 15 residues.